This T cell receptor beta chain was identified in a study of T cell changes during pregnancy in multiple sclerosis. Germline V gene sequence: CDR1 SGHRS, CDR2 YFSETQ. Trimming took off 0 bases at V and 3 bases at J, with 10 bases between the two ends. The CDR3 covers 15 residues. The method was immunoSEQ multiplex PCR; TCRdb's version includes in-frame clones alone and lacks a portion of them. Here the sample spans around 95,000 clones, approximately 95% being singletons. V is TRBV5-1 and J is TRBJ1-5; D possibly corresponds to TRBD1 (5 bases). This sequence was found in a female donor in good health, enrolled as a control in a pregnancy study. Here the sequenced sample was peripheral blood, taken after pregnancy. CDR3: CASSLVPGPNQPQHF. The CDR3 DNA reads as TGCGCCAGCAGCTTGGTTCCAGGGCCCAATCAGCCCCAGCATTTT.